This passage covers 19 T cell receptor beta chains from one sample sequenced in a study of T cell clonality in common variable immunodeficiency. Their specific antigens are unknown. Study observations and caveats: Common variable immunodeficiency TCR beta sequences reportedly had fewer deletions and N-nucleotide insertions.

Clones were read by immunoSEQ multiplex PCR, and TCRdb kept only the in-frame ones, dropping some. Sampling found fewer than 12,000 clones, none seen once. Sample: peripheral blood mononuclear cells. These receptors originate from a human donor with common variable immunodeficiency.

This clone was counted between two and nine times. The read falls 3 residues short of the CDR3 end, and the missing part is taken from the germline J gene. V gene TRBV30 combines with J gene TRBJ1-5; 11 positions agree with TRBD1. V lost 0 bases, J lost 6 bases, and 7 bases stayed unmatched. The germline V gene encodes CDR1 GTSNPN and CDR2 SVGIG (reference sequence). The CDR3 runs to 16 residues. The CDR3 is CAWSVAPGTGGQPQHF. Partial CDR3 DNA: TGTGCCTGGAGTGTAGCCCCCGGGACAGGGGGTCAGCCC. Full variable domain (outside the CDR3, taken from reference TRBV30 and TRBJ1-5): SQTIHQWPATLVQPVGSPLSLECTVEGTSNPNLYWYRQAAGRGLQLLFYSVGIGQISSEVPQNLSASRPQDRQFILSSKKLLLSDSGFYLCAWSVAPGTGGQPQHFGDGTRLSIL.

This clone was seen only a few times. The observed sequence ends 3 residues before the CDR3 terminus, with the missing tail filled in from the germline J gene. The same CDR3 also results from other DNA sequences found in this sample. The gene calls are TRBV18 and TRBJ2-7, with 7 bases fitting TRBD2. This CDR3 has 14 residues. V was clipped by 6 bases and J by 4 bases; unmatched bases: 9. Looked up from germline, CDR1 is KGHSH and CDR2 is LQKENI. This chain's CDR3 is CASSPWAGVYEQYF. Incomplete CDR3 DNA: TGTGCCAGCTCCCCCTGGGCGGGAGTGTACGAG. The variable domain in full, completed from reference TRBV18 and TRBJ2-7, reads NAGVMQNPRHLVRRRGQEARLRCSPMKGHSHVYWYRQLPEEGLKFMVYLQKENIIDESGMPKERFSAEFPKEGPSILRIQQVVRGDSAAYFCASSPWAGVYEQYFGPGTRLTVT.

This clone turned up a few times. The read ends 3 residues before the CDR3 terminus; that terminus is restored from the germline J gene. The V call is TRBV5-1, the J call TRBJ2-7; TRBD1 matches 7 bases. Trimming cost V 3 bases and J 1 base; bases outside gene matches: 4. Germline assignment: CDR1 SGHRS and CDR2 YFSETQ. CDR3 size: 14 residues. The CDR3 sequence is CASSYTQGSYEQYF. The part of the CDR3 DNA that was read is TGCGCCAGCAGCTACACACAGGGGTCCTACGAG.

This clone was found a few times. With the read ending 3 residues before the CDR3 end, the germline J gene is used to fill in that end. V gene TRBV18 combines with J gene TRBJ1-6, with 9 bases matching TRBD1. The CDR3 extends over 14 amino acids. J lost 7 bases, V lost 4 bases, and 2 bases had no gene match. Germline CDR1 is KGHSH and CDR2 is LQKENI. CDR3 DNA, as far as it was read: TGTGCCAGCTCACGGACAGGGGAAAATTCACCC. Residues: CASSRTGENSP. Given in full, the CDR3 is CASSRTGENSPLHF.

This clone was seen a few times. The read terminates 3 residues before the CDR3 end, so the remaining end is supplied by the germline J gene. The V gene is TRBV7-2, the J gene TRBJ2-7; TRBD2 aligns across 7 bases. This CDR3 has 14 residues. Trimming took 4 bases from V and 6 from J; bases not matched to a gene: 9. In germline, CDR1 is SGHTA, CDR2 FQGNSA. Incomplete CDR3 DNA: TGTGCCAGCAGCTCAGGGTGGGAGGGCCCCGAG. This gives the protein CASSSGWEGPE. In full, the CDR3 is CASSSGWEGPEQYF.

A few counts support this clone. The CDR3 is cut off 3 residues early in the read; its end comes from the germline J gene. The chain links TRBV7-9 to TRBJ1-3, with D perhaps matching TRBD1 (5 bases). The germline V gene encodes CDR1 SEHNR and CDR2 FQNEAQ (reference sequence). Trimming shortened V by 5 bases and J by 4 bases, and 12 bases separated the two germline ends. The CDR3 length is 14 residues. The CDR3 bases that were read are TGTGCCAGCAGCACGGGGGTTTTGGGAAACACC. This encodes CASSTGVLGNT. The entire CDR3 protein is CASSTGVLGNTIYF.

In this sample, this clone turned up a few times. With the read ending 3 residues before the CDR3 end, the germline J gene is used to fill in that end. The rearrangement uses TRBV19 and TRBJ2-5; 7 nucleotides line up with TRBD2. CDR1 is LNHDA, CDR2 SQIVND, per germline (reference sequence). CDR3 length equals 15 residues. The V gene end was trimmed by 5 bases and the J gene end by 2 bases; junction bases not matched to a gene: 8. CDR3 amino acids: CASSPHRLAQETQYF. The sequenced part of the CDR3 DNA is TGTGCCAGTAGTCCGCATCGACTAGCACAAGAGACC.

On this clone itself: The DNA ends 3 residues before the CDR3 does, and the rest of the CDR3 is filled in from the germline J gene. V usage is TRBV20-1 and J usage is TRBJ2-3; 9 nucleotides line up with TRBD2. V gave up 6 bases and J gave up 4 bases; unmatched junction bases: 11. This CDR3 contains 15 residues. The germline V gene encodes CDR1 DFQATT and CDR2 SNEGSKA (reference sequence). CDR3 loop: CSARVAGEGADTQYF. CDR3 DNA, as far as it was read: TGCAGTGCCAGGGTAGCGGGAGAAGGGGCAGATACG.

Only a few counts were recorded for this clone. The CDR3 sequence: CASSIGGTGYNEQFF. CDR3 bases read: TGTGCCAGTAGTATAGGGGGGACAGGGTACAATGAG. The chain uses TRBV19 and TRBJ2-1; 9 bases fit TRBD1. The read ends 3 residues shy of where the CDR3 ends; the end is completed using the germline J gene. The CDR3 is 15 amino acids. CDR1 is LNHDA and CDR2 is SQIVND in the germline V gene (reference sequence). V lost 1 base and J lost 4; bases outside the gene matches: 2. The whole variable domain, filled in from reference TRBV19 and TRBJ2-1, reads DGGITQSPKYLFRKEGQNVTLSCEQNLNHDAMYWYRQDPGQGLRLIYYSQIVNDFQKGDIAEGYSVSREKKESFPLTVTSAQKNPTAFYLCASSIGGTGYNEQFFGPGTRLTVL.

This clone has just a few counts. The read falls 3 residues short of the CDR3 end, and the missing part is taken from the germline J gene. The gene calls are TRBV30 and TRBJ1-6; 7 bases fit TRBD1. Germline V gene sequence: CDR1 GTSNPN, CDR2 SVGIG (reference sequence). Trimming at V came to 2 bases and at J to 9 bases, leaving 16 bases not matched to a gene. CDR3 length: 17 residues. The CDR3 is CAWSPVGQWALISPLHF. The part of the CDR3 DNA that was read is TGTGCCTGGAGTCCCGTGGGACAGTGGGCGCTTATTTCACCC.

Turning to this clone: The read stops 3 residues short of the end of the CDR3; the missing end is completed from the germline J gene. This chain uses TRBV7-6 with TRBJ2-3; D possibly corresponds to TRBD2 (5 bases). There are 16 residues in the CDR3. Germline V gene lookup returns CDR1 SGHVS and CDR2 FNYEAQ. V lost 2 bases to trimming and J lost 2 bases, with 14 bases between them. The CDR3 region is CASSLRPRGLTDTQYF. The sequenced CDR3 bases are TGTGCCAGCAGCTTAAGACCCCGCGGGCTCACAGATACG.

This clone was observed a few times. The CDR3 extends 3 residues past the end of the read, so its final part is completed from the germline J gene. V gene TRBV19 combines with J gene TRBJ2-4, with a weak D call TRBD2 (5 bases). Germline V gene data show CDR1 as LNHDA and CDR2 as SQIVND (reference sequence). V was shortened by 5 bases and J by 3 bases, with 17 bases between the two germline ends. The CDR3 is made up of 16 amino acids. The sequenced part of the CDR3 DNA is TGTGCCAGTAGTCCCTACCGAGGGTCTGTCAAAAACATT. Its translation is CASSPYRGSVKNI. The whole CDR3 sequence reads CASSPYRGSVKNIQYF. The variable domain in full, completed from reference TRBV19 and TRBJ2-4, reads DGGITQSPKYLFRKEGQNVTLSCEQNLNHDAMYWYRQDPGQGLRLIYYSQIVNDFQKGDIAEGYSVSREKKESFPLTVTSAQKNPTAFYLCASSPYRGSVKNIQYFGAGTRLSVL.

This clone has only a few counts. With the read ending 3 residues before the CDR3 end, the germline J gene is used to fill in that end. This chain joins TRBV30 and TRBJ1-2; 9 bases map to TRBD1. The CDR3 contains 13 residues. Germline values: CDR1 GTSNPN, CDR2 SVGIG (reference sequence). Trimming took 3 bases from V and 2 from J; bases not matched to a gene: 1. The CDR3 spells CAWRDRGNYGYTF. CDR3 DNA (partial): TGTGCCTGGAGGGACAGGGGCAACTATGGC. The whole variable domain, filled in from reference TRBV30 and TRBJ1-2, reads SQTIHQWPATLVQPVGSPLSLECTVEGTSNPNLYWYRQAAGRGLQLLFYSVGIGQISSEVPQNLSASRPQDRQFILSSKKLLLSDSGFYLCAWRDRGNYGYTFGSGTRLTVV.

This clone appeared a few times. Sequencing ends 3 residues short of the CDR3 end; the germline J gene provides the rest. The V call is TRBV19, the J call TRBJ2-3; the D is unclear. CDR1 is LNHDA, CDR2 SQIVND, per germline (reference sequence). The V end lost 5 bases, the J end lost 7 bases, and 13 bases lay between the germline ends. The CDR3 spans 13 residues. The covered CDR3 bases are TGTGCCAGTAGTTTCTCTGAAAGCTATACG. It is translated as CASSFSESYT. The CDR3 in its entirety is CASSFSESYTQYF.

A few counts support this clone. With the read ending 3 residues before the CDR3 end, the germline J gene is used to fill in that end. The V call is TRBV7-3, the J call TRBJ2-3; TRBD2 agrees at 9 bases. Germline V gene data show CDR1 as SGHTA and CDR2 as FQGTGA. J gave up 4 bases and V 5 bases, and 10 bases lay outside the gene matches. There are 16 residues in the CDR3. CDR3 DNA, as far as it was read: TGTGCCAGCAGCGCCCTTAGCGGGAGAGCGGCAGATACG. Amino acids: CASSALSGRAADT. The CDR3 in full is CASSALSGRAADTQYF.

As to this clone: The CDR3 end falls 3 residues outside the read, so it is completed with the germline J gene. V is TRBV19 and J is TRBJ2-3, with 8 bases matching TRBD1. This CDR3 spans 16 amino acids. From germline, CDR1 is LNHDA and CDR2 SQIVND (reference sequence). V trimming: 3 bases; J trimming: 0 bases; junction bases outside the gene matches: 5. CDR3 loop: CASSMGQALSTDTQYF. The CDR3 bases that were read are TGTGCCAGTAGTATGGGACAGGCCCTCAGCACAGATACG.

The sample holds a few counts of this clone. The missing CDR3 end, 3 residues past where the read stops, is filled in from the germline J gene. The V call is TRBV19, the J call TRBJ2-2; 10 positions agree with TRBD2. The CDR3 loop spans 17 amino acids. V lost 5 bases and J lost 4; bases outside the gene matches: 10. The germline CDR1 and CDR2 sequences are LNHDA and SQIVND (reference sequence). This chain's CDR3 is CASSRGPAGGSTGELFF. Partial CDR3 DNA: TGTGCCAGTAGTCGGGGCCCAGCGGGAGGGTCCACCGGGGAG.

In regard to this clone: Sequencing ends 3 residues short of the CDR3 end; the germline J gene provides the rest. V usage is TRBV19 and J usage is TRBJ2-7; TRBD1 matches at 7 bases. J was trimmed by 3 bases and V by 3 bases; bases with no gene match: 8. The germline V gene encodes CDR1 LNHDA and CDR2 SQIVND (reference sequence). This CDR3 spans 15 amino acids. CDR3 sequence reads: CASSIETGLRYEQYF. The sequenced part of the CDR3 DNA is TGTGCCAGTAGTATCGAGACAGGGCTTCGCTACGAG.

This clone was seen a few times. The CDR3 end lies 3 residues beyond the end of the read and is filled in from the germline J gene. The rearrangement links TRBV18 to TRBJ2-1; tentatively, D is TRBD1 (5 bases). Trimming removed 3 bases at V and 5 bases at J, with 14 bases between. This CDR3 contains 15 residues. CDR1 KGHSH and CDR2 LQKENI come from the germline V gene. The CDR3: CASSPPNRRDNEQFF. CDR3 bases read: TGTGCCAGCTCACCCCCCAACAGGCGCGACAATGAG.